The clone carrying this T cell receptor beta chain was seen a few times. These data belong to a study of T-cell reconstitution after alpha-beta-depleted transplantation in children. The CDR3 totals 14 residues. V lost 0 bases and J 7 bases, leaving 13 bases between the germline ends. The germline gives CDR1 DFQATT, CDR2 SNEGSKA (reference sequence). The authors prepared the TCRbeta library with unique molecular identifiers. TCRdb re-called the PCR reads with MiXCR, one entry per CDR3 protein. The sample lists some 490,000 distinct CDR3 sequences, under 15% occurring once. The source was PBMCs from the stem cell graft donor, collected from the stem cell graft. The source of this sequence is a human donor who donated a stem cell graft to a child with combined immunodeficiency. V gene TRBV20-1 combines with J gene TRBJ1-5; D gene uncertain. CDR3: CSARDRLGWQPQHF. The CDR3 region has the DNA TGCAGTGCTAGAGATCGGCTTGGGTGGCAGCCCCAGCATTTT.